This paragraph covers one T cell receptor (beta chain) sequence. Assay used: immunoSEQ multiplex PCR; TCRdb lists only in-frame clones, some missing. The data hold 75,000 to 85,000 clones, with roughly four fifths observed a single time. The data belong to a study of technical replicates of blood from several donors. V was clipped by 1 base and J by 5 bases; unmatched bases: 6. CDR3 size: 14 residues. The germline gives CDR1 GTSNPN, CDR2 SVGIG (reference sequence). Sequences were obtained from PBMCs. This chain joins TRBV30 and TRBJ1-1; 8 bases map to TRBD1. The clonotype comes from a human donor in good health. Some clones in this sample may be carry-over from other donors' samples. The CDR3 DNA reads TGTGCCTGGAGTGCCAACAGGGGGTTAACTGAAGCTTTCTTT. Protein: CAWSANRGLTEAFF.